One and the same sample provided the 10 T cell receptor beta chains below, sequenced in a study of cytomegalovirus exposure and HLA in healthy donors. This PCR relied on a set of 60 Vbeta primers and 13 Jbeta primers. The assay was immunoSEQ multiplex PCR, and TCRdb's table has in-frame clones only and misses some. The repertoire consists of some 100,000 clones, with roughly 80% occurring once and the leading ten covering 14%. Sequencing was carried out using PBMCs. These receptors all come from a male donor in good health and CMV-seropositive.

The rearrangement links TRBV5-8 to TRBJ2-5, with D possibly TRBD1 on 7 matching bases. The V end lost 4 bases, the J end lost 6 bases, and 16 bases lay between the germline ends. CDR1 and CDR2 (germline): SGHTS, YDEGEE. The CDR3 runs 14 residues. The CDR3 here is CASSPLTGRQTQYF. The CDR3 region has the DNA TGTGCCAGCAGCCCCCTGACAGGGAGGCAGACCCAGTACTTC.

V and J are TRBV2 and TRBJ2-1, with unresolved D. Trimming removed 3 bases at V and 0 bases at J, with 9 bases between. In germline, CDR1 is SNHLY, CDR2 FYNNEI. This CDR3 has 15 residues. CDR3 region: CASSEYRSSYNEQFF. The CDR3 DNA reads TGTGCCAGCAGTGAGTACAGAAGCTCCTACAATGAGCAGTTCTTC.

The DNA for the CDR3 is TGTGCCAGTACCCTGGGGGCCCAGCCCCAGCATTTT. This encodes CASTLGAQPQHF. This chain uses TRBV19 with TRBJ1-5; maybe TRBD1 (6 bases). The length of the CDR3 is 12 residues. Trimming stripped 7 bases from V and 7 bases from J, with 11 bases between. Germline loops: CDR1 LNHDA, CDR2 SQIVND (reference sequence).

This chain uses TRBV6-1 with TRBJ1-1, with TRBD1 identical over 9 bases. The germline gives CDR1 MNHNS, CDR2 SASEGT. The junction had 14 bases not matched to a gene; V was cut back by 4 bases and J by 5 bases. This CDR3 has 17 residues. CDR3 sequence reads: CASSGTGQGPRGTEAFF. The CDR3 nucleotides are TGTGCCAGCAGTGGGACAGGACAGGGGCCAAGAGGAACTGAAGCTTTCTTT.

Written as DNA, the CDR3 is TGTGCCAGCAGCGCCTGGGACTACGACACCGGGGAGCTGTTTTTT. This encodes CASSAWDYDTGELFF. The chain joins TRBV7-8 to TRBJ2-2, with 7 bases matching TRBD2. This CDR3 has 15 residues. Germline-derived CDR1 and CDR2 are SGHVS and FQNEAQ. Losses at the gene ends were 5 bases for V and 3 bases for J; bases not matched to a gene: 6.

This clone has just a few counts. The V and J genes are TRBV5-1 and TRBJ1-3; no clear D gene. Trimming stripped 3 bases from V and 8 bases from J, with 21 bases between. CDR3 length: 16 amino acids. Germline CDR1 is SGHRS and CDR2 is YFSETQ. CDR3 in DNA: TGCGCCAGCAGCTCAGGTCTGCGGGCTGGCCCCTACACCATATATTTT. Translated, it gives CASSSGLRAGPYTIYF.

This clone was found once. The chain carries TRBV5-8 and TRBJ2-2; perhaps TRBD1 as D (5 bases). The V gene's germline CDR1 is SGHTS and CDR2 YDEGEE. CDR3 length equals 14 residues. Trimming cost V 9 bases and J 1 base, with 13 bases left between them. The CDR3 region is CATSPDRNTGELFF. Written as DNA, the CDR3 is TGTGCCACCTCCCCCGACAGGAACACCGGGGAGCTGTTTTTT. Full variable domain (rest looked up from reference TRBV5-8 and TRBJ2-2): EAGVTQSPTHLIKTRGQQATLRCSPISGHTSVYWYQQALGLGLQFLLWYDEGEERNRGNFPPRFSGRQFPNYSSELNVNALELEDSALYLCATSPDRNTGELFFGEGSRLTVL.

This chain connects TRBV10-3 to TRBJ2-2, with TRBD1 identical over 7 bases. The V segment lost 2 bases and the J segment 3 bases; nucleotides outside the gene matches: 9. Germline CDR1 is ENHRY and CDR2 is SYGVKD. This CDR3 spans 17 amino acids. CDR3: CAISEPHRGADTGELFF. The CDR3 coding sequence is TGTGCCATCAGTGAGCCGCACAGGGGCGCTGACACCGGGGAGCTGTTTTTT.

In its sample, this clone was seen once. The CDR3 carries no conserved terminal phenylalanine or tryptophan, so it likely arises from a read error. The rearrangement joins TRBV5-4 to TRBJ1-1; tentative D call: TRBD1 (6 bases). Trimming took 1 base from V and 4 from J, leaving 8 bases between them. This CDR3 spans 13 amino acids. Germline CDR1 is SGHNT and CDR2 is YYREEE (reference sequence). CDR3 coding DNA: TGTGCCAGCAGCTTGCCAGGGGCCACTGAAGCTTTCGTT. Translation gives CASSLPGATEAFV.

The chain joins TRBV6-5 to TRBJ1-2; 10 positions agree with TRBD1. The CDR3 has 13 amino acids. Germline CDR1 MNHEY, CDR2 SVGAGI. The junction had 2 bases not matched to a gene; V was cut back by 6 bases and J by 4 bases. Here the CDR3 reads CASSGDRGYGYTF. CDR3 DNA: TGTGCCAGCAGCGGGGACAGGGGCTATGGCTACACCTTC.